Sequencing of this TCR beta chain was carried out in a study of radiation and T cells in renal cell carcinoma. The data were produced by immunoSEQ multiplex PCR, yet TCRdb's version contains in-frame clones alone and is incomplete. The table records approximately 150,000 clones, 86% of them present only once. Stated time point: blood 4 weeks post-SBRT, at nephrectomy. The sample's treatment: 15 Gy SBRT to primary tumor, nephrectomy 4 weeks later. The origin of this receptor is a woman aged 50 to 65 with renal cell carcinoma. Sample: blood, taken from a patient whose treatment included radiotherapy and nephrectomy.

CDR3 sequence: CASSLAGGLSTDTQYF. Written as DNA, the CDR3 is TGTGCCAGCAGCTTAGCGGGGGGGCTTAGCACAGATACGCAGTATTTT. The chain links TRBV7-2 to TRBJ2-3, with D possibly being TRBD2 (7 bases). CDR1 SGHTA and CDR2 FQGNSA come from the germline V gene. This CDR3 spans 16 amino acids. Trimming left V 0 bases short and J 0 bases short, with 10 bases between.